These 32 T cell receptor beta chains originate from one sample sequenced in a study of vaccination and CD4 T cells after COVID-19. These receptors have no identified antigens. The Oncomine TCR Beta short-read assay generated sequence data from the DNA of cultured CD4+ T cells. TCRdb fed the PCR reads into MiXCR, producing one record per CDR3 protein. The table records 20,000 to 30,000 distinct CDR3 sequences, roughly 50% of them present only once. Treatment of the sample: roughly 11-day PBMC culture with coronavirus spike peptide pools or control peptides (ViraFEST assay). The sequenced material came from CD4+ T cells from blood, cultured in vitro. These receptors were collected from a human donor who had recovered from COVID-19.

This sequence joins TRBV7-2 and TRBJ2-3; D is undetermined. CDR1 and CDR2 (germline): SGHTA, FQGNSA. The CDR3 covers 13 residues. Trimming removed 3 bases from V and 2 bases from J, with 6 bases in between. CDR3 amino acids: CASSFGDTDTQYF. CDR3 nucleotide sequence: TGTGCCAGCAGCTTCGGCGACACAGATACGCAGTATTTT.

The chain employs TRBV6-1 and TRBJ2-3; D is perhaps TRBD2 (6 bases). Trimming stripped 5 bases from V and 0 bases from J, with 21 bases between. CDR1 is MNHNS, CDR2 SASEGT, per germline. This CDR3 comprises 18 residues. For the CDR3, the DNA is TGTGCCAGCAGTCGGACTACCAGAGCGACAGCTAGCACAGATACGCAGTATTTT. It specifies CASSRTTRATASTDTQYF.

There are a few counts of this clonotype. In DNA, the CDR3 is TGTGCCAGCAGCTTAATGACGGGGACCACAGATACGCAGTATTTT. This translates into CASSLMTGTTDTQYF. The V and J genes are TRBV7-3 and TRBJ2-3; D may correspond to TRBD1 or TRBD2 (5 bases each). The V gene's germline CDR1 is SGHTA and CDR2 FQGTGA. V lost 1 base and J 2 bases, leaving 10 bases between the germline ends. There are 15 residues in the CDR3.

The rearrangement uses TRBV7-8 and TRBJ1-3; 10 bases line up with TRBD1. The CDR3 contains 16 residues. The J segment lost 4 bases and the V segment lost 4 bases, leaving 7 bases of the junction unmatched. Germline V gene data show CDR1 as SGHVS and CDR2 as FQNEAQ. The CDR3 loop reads CASSSRQGASGNTIYF. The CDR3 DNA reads TGTGCCAGCAGCTCCCGACAGGGGGCTTCAGGAAACACCATATATTTT.

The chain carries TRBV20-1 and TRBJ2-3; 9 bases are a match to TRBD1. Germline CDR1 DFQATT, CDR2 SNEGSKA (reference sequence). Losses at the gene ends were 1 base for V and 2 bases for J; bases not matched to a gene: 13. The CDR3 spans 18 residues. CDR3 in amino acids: CSARAIGPGTGSTDTQYF. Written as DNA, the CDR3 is TGCAGTGCTAGAGCTATTGGACCCGGGACAGGGTCCACAGATACGCAGTATTTT.

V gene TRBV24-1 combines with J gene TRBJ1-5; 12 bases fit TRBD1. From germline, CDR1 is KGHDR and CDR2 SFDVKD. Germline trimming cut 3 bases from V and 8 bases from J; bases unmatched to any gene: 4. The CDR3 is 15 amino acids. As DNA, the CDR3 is TGTGCCACCAGTGATCCCGGGACAGGGGGCGAGCCCCAGCATTTT. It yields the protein CATSDPGTGGEPQHF.

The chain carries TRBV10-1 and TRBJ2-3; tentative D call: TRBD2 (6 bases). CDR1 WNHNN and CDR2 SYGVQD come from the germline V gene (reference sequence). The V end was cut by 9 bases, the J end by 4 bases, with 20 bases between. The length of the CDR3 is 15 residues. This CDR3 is CARQPREYGADTQYF. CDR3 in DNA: TGCGCCAGGCAGCCACGGGAGTATGGGGCAGATACGCAGTATTTT.

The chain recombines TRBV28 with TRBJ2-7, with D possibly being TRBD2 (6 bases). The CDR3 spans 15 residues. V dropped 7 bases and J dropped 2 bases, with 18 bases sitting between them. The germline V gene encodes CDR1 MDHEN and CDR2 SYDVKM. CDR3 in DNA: TGTGCCAGCACCTCCGGCGGGACGGCAACCTACGAGCAGTACTTC. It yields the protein CASTSGGTATYEQYF.

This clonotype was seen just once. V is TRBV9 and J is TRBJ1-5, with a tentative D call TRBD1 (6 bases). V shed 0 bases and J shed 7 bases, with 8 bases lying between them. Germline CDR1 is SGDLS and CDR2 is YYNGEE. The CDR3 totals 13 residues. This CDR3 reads CASSVGQGQPQHF. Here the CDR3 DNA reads TGTGCCAGCAGCGTAGGTCAGGGGCAGCCCCAGCATTTT. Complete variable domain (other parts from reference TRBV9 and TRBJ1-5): DSGVTQTPKHLITATGQRVTLRCSPRSGDLSVYWYQQSLDQGLQFLIQYYNGEERAKGNILERFSAQQFPDLHSELNLSSLELGDSALYFCASSVGQGQPQHFGDGTRLSIL.

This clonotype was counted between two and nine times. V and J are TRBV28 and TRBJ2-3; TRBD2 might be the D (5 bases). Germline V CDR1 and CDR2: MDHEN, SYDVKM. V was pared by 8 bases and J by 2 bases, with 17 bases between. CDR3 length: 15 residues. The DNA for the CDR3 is TGTGCCAGCGTGGGCGTGAGCGGAACCACAGATACGCAGTATTTT. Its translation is CASVGVSGTTDTQYF. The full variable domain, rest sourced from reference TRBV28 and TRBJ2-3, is DVKVTQSSRYLVKRTGEKVFLECVQDMDHENMFWYRQDPGLGLRLIYFSYDVKMKEKGDIPEGYSVSREKKERFSLILESASTNQTSMYLCASVGVSGTTDTQYFGPGTRLTVL.

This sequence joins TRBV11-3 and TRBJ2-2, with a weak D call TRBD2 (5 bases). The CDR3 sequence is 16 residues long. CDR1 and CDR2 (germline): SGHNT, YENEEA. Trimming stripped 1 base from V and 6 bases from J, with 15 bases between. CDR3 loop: CASSLGLQSSPGELFF. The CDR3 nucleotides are TGTGCCAGCAGCTTAGGACTACAGTCTTCACCCGGGGAGCTGTTTTTT.

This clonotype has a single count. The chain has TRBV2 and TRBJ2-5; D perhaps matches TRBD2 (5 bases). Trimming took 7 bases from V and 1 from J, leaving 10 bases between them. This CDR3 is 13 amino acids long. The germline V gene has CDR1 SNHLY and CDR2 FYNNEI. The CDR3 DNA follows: TGTGCCAGCACTCAGCGGCGCCAAGAGACCCAGTACTTC. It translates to CASTQRRQETQYF.

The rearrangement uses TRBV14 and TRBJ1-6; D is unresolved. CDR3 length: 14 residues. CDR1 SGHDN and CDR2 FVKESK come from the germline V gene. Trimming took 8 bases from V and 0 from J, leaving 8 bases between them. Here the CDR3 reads CASQQSSYNSPLHF. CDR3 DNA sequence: TGTGCCAGCCAACAGAGCTCCTATAATTCACCCCTCCACTTT.

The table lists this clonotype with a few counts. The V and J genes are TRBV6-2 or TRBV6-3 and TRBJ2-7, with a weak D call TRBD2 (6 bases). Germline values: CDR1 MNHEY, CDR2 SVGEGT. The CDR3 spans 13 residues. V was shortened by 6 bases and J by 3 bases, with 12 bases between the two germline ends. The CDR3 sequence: CASSPGLYYEQYF. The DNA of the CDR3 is TGTGCCAGCAGCCCGGGACTCTACTACGAGCAGTACTTC.

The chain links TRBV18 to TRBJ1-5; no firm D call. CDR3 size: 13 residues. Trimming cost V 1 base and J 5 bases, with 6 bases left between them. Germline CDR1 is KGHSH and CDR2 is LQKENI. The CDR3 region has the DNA TGTGCCAGCTCACCACAAAGGGATCAGCCCCAGCATTTT. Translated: CASSPQRDQPQHF.

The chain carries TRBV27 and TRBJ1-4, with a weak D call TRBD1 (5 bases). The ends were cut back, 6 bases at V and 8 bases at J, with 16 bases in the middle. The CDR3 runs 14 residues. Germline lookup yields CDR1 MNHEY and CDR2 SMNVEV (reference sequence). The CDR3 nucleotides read TGTGCCAGCAGGCCGCCAGGGCTAAGGGAAAAACTGTTTTTT. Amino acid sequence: CASRPPGLREKLFF.

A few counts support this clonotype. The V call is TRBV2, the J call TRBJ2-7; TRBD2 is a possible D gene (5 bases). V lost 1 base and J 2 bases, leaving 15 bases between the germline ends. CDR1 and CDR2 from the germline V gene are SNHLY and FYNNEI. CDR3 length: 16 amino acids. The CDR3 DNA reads TGTGCCAGCAGTGAAGGGCCTGGCTGGACTCCCTACGAGCAGTACTTC. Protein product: CASSEGPGWTPYEQYF.

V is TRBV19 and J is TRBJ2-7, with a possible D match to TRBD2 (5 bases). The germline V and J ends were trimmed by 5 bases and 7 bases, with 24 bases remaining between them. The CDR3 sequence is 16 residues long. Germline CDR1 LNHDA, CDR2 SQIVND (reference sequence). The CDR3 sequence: CASSASSTALGLEQYF. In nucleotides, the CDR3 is TGTGCCAGTAGTGCCAGTAGTACGGCACTAGGGTTAGAGCAGTACTTC.

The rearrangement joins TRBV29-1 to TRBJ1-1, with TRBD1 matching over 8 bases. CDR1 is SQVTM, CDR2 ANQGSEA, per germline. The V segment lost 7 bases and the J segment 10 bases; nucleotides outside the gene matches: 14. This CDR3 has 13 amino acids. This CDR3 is CSAILGTGGGAFF. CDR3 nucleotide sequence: TGCAGCGCTATCCTTGGGACAGGTGGGGGAGCTTTCTTT.

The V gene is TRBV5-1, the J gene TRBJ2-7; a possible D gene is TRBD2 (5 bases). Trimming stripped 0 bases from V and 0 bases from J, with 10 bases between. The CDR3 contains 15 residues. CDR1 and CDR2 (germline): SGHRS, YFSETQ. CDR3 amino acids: CASSLAGWNSYEQYF. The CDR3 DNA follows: TGCGCCAGCAGCTTGGCGGGGTGGAACTCCTACGAGCAGTACTTC.

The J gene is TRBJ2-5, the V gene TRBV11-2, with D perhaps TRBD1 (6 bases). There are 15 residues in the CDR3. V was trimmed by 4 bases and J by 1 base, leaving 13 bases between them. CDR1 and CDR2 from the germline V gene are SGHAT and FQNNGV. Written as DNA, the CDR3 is TGTGCCAGCAGCTCCAGAGGGGGATTCCAAGAGACCCAGTACTTC. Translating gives CASSSRGGFQETQYF.

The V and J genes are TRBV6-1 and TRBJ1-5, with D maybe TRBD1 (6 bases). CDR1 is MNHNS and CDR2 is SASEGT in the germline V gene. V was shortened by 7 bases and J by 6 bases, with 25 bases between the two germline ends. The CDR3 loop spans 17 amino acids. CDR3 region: CASTETGFRASAQPQHF. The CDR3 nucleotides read TGTGCCAGCACGGAAACAGGGTTTCGTGCTTCCGCTCAGCCCCAGCATTTT.

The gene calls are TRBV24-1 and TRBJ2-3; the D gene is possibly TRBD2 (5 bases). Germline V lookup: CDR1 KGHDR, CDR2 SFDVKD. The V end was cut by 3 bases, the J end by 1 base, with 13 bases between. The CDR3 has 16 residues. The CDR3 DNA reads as TGTGCCACCAGTGATCCCCGGCTAGCCGGCACAGATACGCAGTATTTT. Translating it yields CATSDPRLAGTDTQYF.

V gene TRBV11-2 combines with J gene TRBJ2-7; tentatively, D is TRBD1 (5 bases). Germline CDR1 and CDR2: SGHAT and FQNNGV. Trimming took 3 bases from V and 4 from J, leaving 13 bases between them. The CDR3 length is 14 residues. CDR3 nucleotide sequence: TGTGCCAGCAGCTTTGGCAGGGTTGGTTACGAGCAGTACTTC. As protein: CASSFGRVGYEQYF.

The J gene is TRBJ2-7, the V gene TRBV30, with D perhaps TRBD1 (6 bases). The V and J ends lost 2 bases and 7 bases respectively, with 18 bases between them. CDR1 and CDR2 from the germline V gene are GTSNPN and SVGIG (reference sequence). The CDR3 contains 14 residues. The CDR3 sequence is CAWSQGTQVGEQYF. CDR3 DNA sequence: TGTGCCTGGAGTCAGGGGACCCAGGTGGGAGAGCAGTACTTC.

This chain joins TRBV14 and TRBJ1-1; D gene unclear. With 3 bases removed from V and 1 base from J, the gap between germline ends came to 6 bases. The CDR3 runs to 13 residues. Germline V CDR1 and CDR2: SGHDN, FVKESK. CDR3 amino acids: CASSHFQNTEAFF. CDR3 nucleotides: TGTGCCAGCAGCCACTTCCAGAACACTGAAGCTTTCTTT.

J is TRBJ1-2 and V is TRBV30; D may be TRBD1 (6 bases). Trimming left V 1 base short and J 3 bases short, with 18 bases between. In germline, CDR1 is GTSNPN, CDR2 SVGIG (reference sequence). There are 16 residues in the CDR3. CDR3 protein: CAWSGRRGATDYGYTF. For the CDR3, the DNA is TGTGCCTGGAGTGGACGACGGGGGGCTACGGACTATGGCTACACCTTC.

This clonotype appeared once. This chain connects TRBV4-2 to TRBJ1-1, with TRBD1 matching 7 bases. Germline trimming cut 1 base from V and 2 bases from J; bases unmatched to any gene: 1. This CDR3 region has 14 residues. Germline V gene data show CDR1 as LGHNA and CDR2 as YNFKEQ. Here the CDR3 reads CASSQGDRNTEAFF. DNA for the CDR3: TGTGCCAGCAGCCAAGGGGACAGAAACACTGAAGCTTTCTTT.

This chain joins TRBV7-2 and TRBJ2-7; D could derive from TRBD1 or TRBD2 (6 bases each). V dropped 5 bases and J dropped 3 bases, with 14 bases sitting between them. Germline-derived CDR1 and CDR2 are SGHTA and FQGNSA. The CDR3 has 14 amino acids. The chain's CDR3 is CASSPTRGVYEQYF. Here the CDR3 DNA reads TGTGCCAGCAGCCCTACAAGGGGGGTCTACGAGCAGTACTTC. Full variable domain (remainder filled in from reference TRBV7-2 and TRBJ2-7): GAGVSQSPSNKVTEKGKDVELRCDPISGHTALYWYRQSLGQGLEFLIYFQGNSAPDKSGLPSDRFSAERTGGSVSTLTIQRTQQEDSAVYLCASSPTRGVYEQYFGPGTRLTVT.

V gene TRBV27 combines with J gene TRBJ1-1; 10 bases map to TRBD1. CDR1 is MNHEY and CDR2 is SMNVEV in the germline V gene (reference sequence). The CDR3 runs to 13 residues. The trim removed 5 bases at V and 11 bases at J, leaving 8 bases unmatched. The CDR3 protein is CASSPRDRGRAFF. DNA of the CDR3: TGTGCCAGCAGTCCTCGGGACAGGGGACGCGCTTTCTTT.

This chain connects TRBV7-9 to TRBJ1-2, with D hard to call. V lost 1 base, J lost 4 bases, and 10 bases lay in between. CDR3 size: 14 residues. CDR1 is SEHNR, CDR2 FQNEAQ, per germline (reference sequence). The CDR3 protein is CASSLEGGPYGYTF. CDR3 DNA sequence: TGTGCCAGCAGCTTAGAAGGAGGACCCTATGGCTACACCTTC.

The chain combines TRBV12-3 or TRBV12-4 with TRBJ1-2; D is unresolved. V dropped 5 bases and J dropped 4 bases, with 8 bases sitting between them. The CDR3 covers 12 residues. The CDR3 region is CASSNNVYGYTF. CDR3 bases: TGTGCCAGCAGTAACAATGTCTATGGCTACACCTTC.